The entry that follows covers one T cell receptor (beta chain) sequence. What it binds is not known. The PCR ran on 60 Vbeta and 13 Jbeta primers. Some clones are missing from TCRdb's copy, which holds only in-frame ones; the method was immunoSEQ multiplex PCR. The data show about 180,000 clones, with around 80% seen just once and 1.2% held by the top ten. This record comes from a study of cytomegalovirus exposure and HLA in healthy donors. Germline CDR1 and CDR2: SGHRS and YFSETQ. V lost 3 bases, J lost 4 bases, and 3 bases stayed unmatched. The CDR3 sequence is 15 residues long. Study conclusions and caveats: Per published accounts, TCR beta sequences correctly predicted the HLA-A and HLA-B alleles of most subjects. Judged likely to be a sequencing artifact was a cluster of highly shared sequence variants.

The chain links TRBV5-1 to TRBJ1-4, with 10 positions matching TRBD1. Input material: PBMCs. This receptor was obtained from a boy aged 2 to 10 in good health and CMV-seronegative. The CDR3 protein is CASSSRTGGNEKLFF. The DNA of the CDR3 is TGCGCCAGCAGCTCTCGGACAGGGGGTAATGAAAAACTGTTTTTT.